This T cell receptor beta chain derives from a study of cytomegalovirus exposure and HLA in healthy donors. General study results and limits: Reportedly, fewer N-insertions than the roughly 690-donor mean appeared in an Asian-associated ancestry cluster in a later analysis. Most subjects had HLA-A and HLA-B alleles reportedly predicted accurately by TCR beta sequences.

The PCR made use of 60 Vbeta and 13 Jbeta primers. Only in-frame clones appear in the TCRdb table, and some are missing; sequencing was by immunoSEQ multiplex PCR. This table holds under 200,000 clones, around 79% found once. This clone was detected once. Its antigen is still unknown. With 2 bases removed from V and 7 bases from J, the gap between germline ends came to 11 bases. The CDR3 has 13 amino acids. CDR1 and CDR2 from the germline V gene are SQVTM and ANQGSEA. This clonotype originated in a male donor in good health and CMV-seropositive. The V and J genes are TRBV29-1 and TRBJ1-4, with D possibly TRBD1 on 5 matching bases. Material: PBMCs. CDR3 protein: CSVESYGGEKLFF. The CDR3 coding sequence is TGCAGCGTTGAAAGTTACGGGGGTGAAAAACTGTTTTTT.